The present TCR beta chain was sequenced within a study of blood T cell repertoires in COVID-19. Study background: Researchers got acute and convalescent COVID-19 samples from the United States, Italy and Spain.

This clone was seen repeatedly, ten times or more. CDR3 length equals 13 residues. Trimming stripped 4 bases from V and 1 base from J, with 8 bases between. Germline values: CDR1 MGHDK, CDR2 SYGVNS. Clones were read by immunoSEQ multiplex PCR, and TCRdb kept only the in-frame ones, dropping some. The table records roughly 240,000 clones, 82% of them present only once. The TCR originated in a woman between 65 and 79 years old with acute or convalescent COVID-19. The rearrangement uses TRBV25-1 and TRBJ2-7; D might be TRBD1 (5 bases). Sequencing was carried out using peripheral blood. CDR3 amino acids: CASSGPGSYEQYF. The CDR3 DNA sequence: TGTGCCAGCAGTGGCCCAGGGTCCTACGAGCAGTACTTC.